The clone carrying this T cell receptor beta chain was seen more than once but under ten times. Antigen unknown. A second PCR of roughly 7 to 11 cycles used a sample-barcoded 5' primer and a J-beta primer mix. In TCRdb, the 5' RACE reads were re-called with MiXCR into one record per CDR3 protein. Counted here are about 1.8 million distinct CDR3 sequences, approximately 50% occurring once; the ten biggest clones make up roughly 2%. The data belong to a study of blood T cells in healthy people across ages. J was trimmed by 2 bases and V by 0 bases; bases with no gene match: 2. This CDR3 is 15 amino acids long. Germline CDR1 is SGDLS and CDR2 is YYNGEE. Notes on the study in general: Compared with aged donors, long-lived donors showed fewer expanded clones, suggesting selection. The diversity estimates, figures obtained from one million T cells, were considered underestimates.

Sequencing was performed on blood. The chain links TRBV9 to TRBJ1-2; 9 positions match TRBD1. This receptor was taken from a woman between 40 and 50 years old in good health. The CDR3 region is CASSVATGGNYGYTF. The CDR3, as DNA: TGTGCCAGCAGCGTAGCAACAGGGGGCAACTATGGCTACACCTTC.